This TCR beta chain was obtained from a study of T cells in Graves' hyperthyroidism and ophthalmopathy. Study results and limitations: In simple terms, a model built on 13 V-J features told ophthalmopathy apart from stable hyperthyroidism.

The CDR3 covers 13 residues. Trimming pared 5 bases from V and 0 bases from J, leaving 8 bases between. The germline CDR1 and CDR2 sequences are GTSNPN and SVGIG (reference sequence). TCR beta CDR3 regions were amplified from RNA transcripts. The HTBI primer set drove a first-round RT-PCR of the TCR CDR3. TCRdb analysed the multiplex PCR reads with MiXCR anew, one entry per CDR3 protein. The data contain over 200,000 distinct CDR3 sequences, 15% to 20% of them singletons. This clonotype has at least ten counts. Its specificity is not known. The sequenced sample consisted of blood. The receptor was isolated from a man in his fifties with Graves' hyperthyroidism. The chain has TRBV30 and TRBJ2-4, with D perhaps TRBD1 (6 bases). The CDR3 protein is CAWEGGAKNIQYF. In DNA form, the CDR3 reads TGTGCCTGGGAAGGGGGAGCCAAAAACATTCAGTACTTC.